The rows below give T cell receptor beta chains drawn from one sample of a study of CD8 T cells in Susac syndrome. In TCRdb, the immunoSEQ multiplex PCR reads were re-called with MiXCR into one record per CDR3 protein. The sample lists around 170,000 distinct CDR3 sequences; 90% to 97% were seen once. The sample consisted of CD4+ T cells from PBMCs. The source of these receptors is a human donor with Susac syndrome. CDR3s include the opening cysteine and the closing phenylalanine or tryptophan. Each record gives: CDR3 length, V gene, clone size, D gene, J gene, CDR3 DNA, CDR3 protein. A D gene is named only where the DNA matches it firmly. Some rows mark clone size as missing; the rest say once, few, many or name a class of expanded clone.

len: 13
v_gene: TRBV15
abundance: NA
d_gene: TRBD1
j_gene: TRBJ2-7
CDR3nt: TGTGCCACCAGCCAGGGGGCAAGATACGAGCAGTACTTC
CDR3aa: CATSQGARYEQYF

len: 10
v_gene: TRBV20-1
abundance: NA
d_gene: NA
j_gene: TRBJ1-2
CDR3nt: TGCAGTGCTAAGACTGCGGGCTACACCTTC
CDR3aa: CSAKTAGYTF

len: 14
v_gene: TRBV3-1
abundance: NA
d_gene: NA
j_gene: TRBJ1-1
CDR3nt: TGTGCCAGCAGCCCCAACGCGGGAAGTGGAGAAGCTTTCTTT
CDR3aa: CASSPNAGSGEAFF

len: 14
v_gene: TRBV29-1
abundance: NA
d_gene: NA
j_gene: TRBJ2-7
CDR3nt: TGCAGCGCTCTAGACAGTGCCATTAGCTACGAGCAGTACTTC
CDR3aa: CSALDSAISYEQYF

len: 12
v_gene: TRBV28
abundance: NA
d_gene: NA
j_gene: TRBJ1-2
CDR3nt: TGTGCCAGCAGTTACGGATATGATGGCTACACCTTC
CDR3aa: CASSYGYDGYTF

len: 17
v_gene: TRBV30
abundance: NA
d_gene: TRBD1
j_gene: TRBJ1-2
CDR3nt: TGTGCCTGGAGTAGTTCGGGACAGGTCGGAAATCTCTATGGCTACACCTTC
CDR3aa: CAWSSSGQVGNLYGYTF

len: 13
v_gene: TRBV30
abundance: NA
d_gene: TRBD1
j_gene: TRBJ1-1
CDR3nt: TGTGCCTGGAGTGTACAGGGGAGGTCTGAAGCTTTCTTT
CDR3aa: CAWSVQGRSEAFF

len: 15
v_gene: TRBV9
abundance: NA
d_gene: NA
j_gene: TRBJ1-5
CDR3nt: TGTGCCAGCAGCGCCCAGGGTTTTGGCAATCAGCCCCAGCATTTT
CDR3aa: CASSAQGFGNQPQHF

len: 17
v_gene: TRBV3-1
abundance: NA
d_gene: NA
j_gene: TRBJ2-2
CDR3nt: TGTGCCAGCAGCCATCCGCCGCCACAAACGAACACCGGGGAGCTGTTTTTT
CDR3aa: CASSHPPPQTNTGELFF

len: 13
v_gene: TRBV4-3
abundance: once
d_gene: TRBD1
j_gene: TRBJ2-2
CDR3nt: TGCGCCAGCAGCCGGGACAGCATCGGGGAGCTGTTTTTT
CDR3aa: CASSRDSIGELFF

len: 18
v_gene: TRBV20-1
abundance: NA
d_gene: TRBD1
j_gene: TRBJ2-3
CDR3nt: TGCAGCTACCAACCCACAGGGGGCTGGGACAACCTTCCAGATACGCAGTATTTT
CDR3aa: CSYQPTGGWDNLPDTQYF

len: 13
v_gene: TRBV29-1
abundance: NA
d_gene: NA
j_gene: TRBJ2-5
CDR3nt: TGCAGCGCCGGGACGCAGCAAAGGGAGACCCAGTACTTC
CDR3aa: CSAGTQQRETQYF

len: 14
v_gene: TRBV4-1
abundance: NA
d_gene: NA
j_gene: TRBJ1-1
CDR3nt: TGCGCCAGCAGCTTGTTGGGAGGCAGGGGAGAAGCTTTCTTT
CDR3aa: CASSLLGGRGEAFF

len: 13
v_gene: TRBV9
abundance: NA
d_gene: NA
j_gene: TRBJ1-1
CDR3nt: TGTGCCAGCAGCCTCGATCAGAACACTGAAGCTTTCTTT
CDR3aa: CASSLDQNTEAFF

len: 9
v_gene: TRBV6-4
abundance: NA
d_gene: NA
j_gene: TRBJ1-2
CDR3nt: TGTGCCAGCAAGTTGGGCTACACCTTC
CDR3aa: CASKLGYTF

len: 14
v_gene: TRBV5-4
abundance: few
d_gene: NA
j_gene: TRBJ2-7
CDR3nt: TGTGCCAGCAGCTTGCCCGGAACCTCCTACGAGCAGTACTTC
CDR3aa: CASSLPGTSYEQYF

len: 16
v_gene: TRBV28
abundance: NA
d_gene: NA
j_gene: TRBJ2-5
CDR3nt: TGTGCCAGCAGTTCCCCCTGGCGGGGCCACGGGGGGACCCAGTACTTC
CDR3aa: CASSSPWRGHGGTQYF

len: 17
v_gene: TRBV27
abundance: NA
d_gene: TRBD1
j_gene: TRBJ1-6
CDR3nt: TGTGCCAGCAGTTTAGGACAGGGCTTTACCTATAATTCACCCCTCCACTTT
CDR3aa: CASSLGQGFTYNSPLHF

len: 14
v_gene: TRBV27
abundance: NA
d_gene: TRBD1
j_gene: TRBJ2-5
CDR3nt: TGTGCCAGCAGCTCGTTTGACAGGGCAGAGACCCAGTACTTC
CDR3aa: CASSSFDRAETQYF

len: 15
v_gene: TRBV9
abundance: NA
d_gene: TRBD1
j_gene: TRBJ1-2
CDR3nt: TGTGCCAGCAGCGTAGCGGGACAGGGGAACTCTGGCTACACCTTC
CDR3aa: CASSVAGQGNSGYTF

len: 11
v_gene: TRBV7-9
abundance: NA
d_gene: TRBD2
j_gene: TRBJ2-3
CDR3nt: TGTGCCAGTACGGGGGGGCATACGCAGTATTTT
CDR3aa: CASTGGHTQYF

len: 14
v_gene: TRBV11-2
abundance: NA
d_gene: TRBD2
j_gene: TRBJ2-7
CDR3nt: TGTGCCAGCAGGCGTGGAGCGGGGGGGAGGGAGCAGTACTTC
CDR3aa: CASRRGAGGREQYF

len: 17
v_gene: TRBV3-1
abundance: NA
d_gene: NA
j_gene: TRBJ1-6
CDR3nt: TGTGCCAGCAGCCAAGATAGCCCGGTGACGTCGTCTTCACCCCTCCACTTT
CDR3aa: CASSQDSPVTSSSPLHF

len: 12
v_gene: TRBV5-6
abundance: NA
d_gene: NA
j_gene: TRBJ2-7
CDR3nt: TGTGCCAGCAGCTTGAAAGGGTGGGAGCAGTACTTC
CDR3aa: CASSLKGWEQYF

len: 16
v_gene: TRBV24-1
abundance: NA
d_gene: NA
j_gene: TRBJ2-3
CDR3nt: TGTGCCACCAGTGACCCGGAGGCGGGGGCCAGCACTACGCAGTATTTT
CDR3aa: CATSDPEAGASTTQYF

len: 14
v_gene: TRBV20-1
abundance: NA
d_gene: NA
j_gene: TRBJ2-4
CDR3nt: TGCAGTGCTAGAGGGATGACGCGCGGGGACATTCAGTACTTC
CDR3aa: CSARGMTRGDIQYF

len: 15
v_gene: TRBV7-9
abundance: NA
d_gene: NA
j_gene: TRBJ2-4
CDR3nt: TGTGCCAGCAGCTTAGCTGGGGATTCCAAAAACATTCAGTACTTC
CDR3aa: CASSLAGDSKNIQYF

len: 12
v_gene: TRBV29-1
abundance: NA
d_gene: NA
j_gene: TRBJ2-2
CDR3nt: TGCAGCGTTGCCATTTACACCGGGGAGCTGTTTTTT
CDR3aa: CSVAIYTGELFF

len: 14
v_gene: TRBV7-2
abundance: NA
d_gene: TRBD1
j_gene: TRBJ1-2
CDR3nt: TGTGCCAGCAGCCCCAGACAGGGGCGGTGGGGCTACACCTTC
CDR3aa: CASSPRQGRWGYTF